The table lists the clone carrying this T cell receptor beta chain with a few counts. In TCRdb, the 5' RACE reads were re-called with MiXCR into one record per CDR3 protein. The data contain more than 600,000 distinct CDR3 sequences, over 15% of them singletons. These data originate in a study of identical twins. Germline assignment: CDR1 ENHRY and CDR2 SYGVKD. V gave up 8 bases and J gave up 10 bases; unmatched junction bases: 5. The CDR3 is 11 residues long. These data were likewise used in another study, on T cells expressing NK-cell markers.

This TCR derives from a woman between 18 and 30 years old in good health. V usage is TRBV10-3 and J usage is TRBJ1-3, with 7 bases matching TRBD1. The sequencing sample was made of PBMCs. The CDR3: CAIGQGETIYF. Written as DNA, the CDR3 is TGTGCCATCGGGCAGGGGGAAACCATATATTTT.